This TCR beta chain was recovered during a study of identical twins. The sample holds many counts of this clonotype. TCRdb reprocessed the 5' RACE reads with MiXCR, giving one entry per CDR3 protein. The data contain nearly 250,000 distinct CDR3 sequences, approximately 7% of them singletons. Separately, the same data were catalogued under a study of yellow fever vaccine responses in identical twins.

The specimen was memory (CD45RO+) T cells sorted from blood. This clonotype was obtained from a woman under 30 in good health.

CDR3 DNA sequence: TGTGCCAGCAGTCACGACGCCGGGCGGGGGGGATACAATGAGCAGTTCTTC. It is translated as CASSHDAGRGGYNEQFF. This rearrangement joins TRBV12-3 or TRBV12-4 to TRBJ2-1; 9 nucleotides match TRBD2. The CDR3 is 17 residues long. Losses at the gene ends were 5 bases for V and 4 bases for J; bases not matched to a gene: 12.